This TCR beta chain stems from a study of monozygotic twins with inflammatory bowel disease. Findings and caveats of the study: IBD patients displayed reduced TCRbeta diversity (inverse Simpson) when set against healthy co-twins.

Comment on this clonotype: No antigen is known for it.

CDR1 is LGHNA, CDR2 YNFKEQ, per germline. The CDR3 is 14 amino acids. Via template switching, UMIs carrying a 6-nucleotide sample barcode were introduced. TCRdb re-called the 5' RACE reads, yielding one record per CDR3 amino acid sequence without DNA. The table gives just over 300,000 distinct CDR3 sequences; the top ten clones make up more than 4.5% of it. The chain carries TRBV4-2 and TRBJ2-2; without DNA, the TCRdb call of TRBD2 cannot be checked. The material sequenced was blood. The receptor's source is a human donor with ulcerative colitis or Crohn's disease, or a healthy co-twin of an affected twin (not recorded which). CDR3 residues: CASSRLRDTGELFF.